These 31 T cell receptor beta chains were sequenced from one sample in a study of beta chain features in type 1 diabetes. The entirety of the isolated RNA underwent reverse transcription, so expressed TCRB transcripts were sequenced. Measured with immunoSEQ multiplex PCR; TCRdb has only the in-frame clones, and not every one. The sample includes roughly 230,000 clones, about 10% seen only once; the top ten take less than 0.035%. Sequencing was done on a sample of naive CD4+ T cells from blood. The source of these receptors is a woman aged 18-29 years in good health.

This clone was recorded a few times. The chain couples TRBV6-1 to TRBJ2-2; 10 bases agree with TRBD2. After removal of 4 bases from V and 6 bases from J, the junction contained 5 bases not matched to a gene. This CDR3 contains 15 residues. Germline values: CDR1 MNHNS, CDR2 SASEGT. The chain's CDR3 is CASSGPAGGAGELFF. DNA of the CDR3: TGTGCCAGCAGTGGCCCAGCGGGAGGGGCCGGGGAGCTGTTTTTT.

This clone was observed a handful of times. This chain uses TRBV15 with TRBJ2-2, with D perhaps matching TRBD2 (5 bases). CDR1 LNHNV and CDR2 YYDKDF come from the germline V gene (reference sequence). With 3 bases removed from V and 2 bases from J, the gap between germline ends came to 10 bases. The length of the CDR3 is 15 residues. The CDR3 DNA follows: TGTGCCACCAGCAGGGACTTAGCAAACACCGGGGAGCTGTTTTTT. Its protein product is CATSRDLANTGELFF.

The chain carries TRBV6-1 and TRBJ2-7; weak D call: TRBD2 (6 bases). The germline V gene encodes CDR1 MNHNS and CDR2 SASEGT. The CDR3 loop spans 14 amino acids. The V end was cut by 5 bases, the J end by 0 bases, with 11 bases between. The CDR3 sequence is CASSRDFASYEQYF. The CDR3 nucleotides are TGTGCCAGCAGTCGGGACTTCGCCTCCTACGAGCAGTACTTC.

This clone was picked up a small number of times. The chain links TRBV2 to TRBJ2-7; D possibly corresponds to TRBD1 (5 bases). The CDR3 runs to 12 residues. Trimming took off 4 bases at V and 2 bases at J, with 6 bases between the two ends. Germline values: CDR1 SNHLY, CDR2 FYNNEI. The CDR3 nucleotides are TGTGCCAGCAGTGCAGGGACCTACGAGCAGTACTTC. This codes for CASSAGTYEQYF. The whole variable domain, filled in from reference TRBV2 and TRBJ2-7, reads EPEVTQTPSHQVTQMGQEVILRCVPISNHLYFYWYRQILGQKVEFLVSFYNNEISEKSEIFDDQFSVERPDGSNFTLKIRSTKLEDSAMYFCASSAGTYEQYFGPGTRLTVT.

This clone has more than one count but fewer than ten. The DNA for the CDR3 is TGTGCCACCAGCAGAGATGGGGACAGGGAAGAGACCCAGTACTTC. Amino acid sequence: CATSRDGDREETQYF. The chain combines TRBV15 with TRBJ2-5, with 9 bases lining up with TRBD1. V was clipped by 0 bases and J by 3 bases; unmatched bases: 2. This CDR3 is 15 amino acids long. Germline V lookup: CDR1 LNHNV, CDR2 YYDKDF (reference sequence).

This clone was seen only a few times. V is TRBV10-3 and J is TRBJ2-7; D uncertain. Germline V CDR1 and CDR2: ENHRY, SYGVKD. The CDR3 sequence is 16 residues long. V was clipped by 6 bases and J by 1 base, with 19 bases between them. The CDR3 DNA follows: TGTGCCATCAGCGATCCTTCAGTACCCGAATCCTACGAGCAGTACTTC. Translation gives CAISDPSVPESYEQYF.

The chain combines TRBV11-2 with TRBJ2-6; perhaps TRBD1 as D (6 bases). The V gene lost 3 bases and the J gene lost 2 bases, with 17 bases spanning the gap. The CDR3 is 18 amino acids. Germline CDR1 reads SGHAT; CDR2 reads FQNNGV. CDR3 in DNA: TGTGCCAGCAGCTTCACGGGACAAACTTCCACTGGGGCCAACGTCCTGACTTTC. Encoded protein: CASSFTGQTSTGANVLTF.

In DNA, the CDR3 is TGTGCCAGCAGTTTAACACAAACCTCTAACTATGGCTACACCTTC. It encodes CASSLTQTSNYGYTF. The V call is TRBV27, the J call TRBJ1-2, with no clear D. Germline V gene sequence: CDR1 MNHEY, CDR2 SMNVEV (reference sequence). Trimming stripped 2 bases from V and 0 bases from J, with 10 bases between. There are 15 residues in the CDR3.

The chain links TRBV9 to TRBJ2-2, with 7 bases fitting TRBD1. Per germline, CDR1 SGDLS and CDR2 YYNGEE. V was clipped by 0 bases and J by 3 bases; unmatched bases: 5. The CDR3 totals 16 residues. The CDR3 loop is CASSVDRGIDTGELFF. CDR3 nucleotides: TGTGCCAGCAGCGTAGACAGGGGTATCGACACCGGGGAGCTGTTTTTT.

This clone was seen more than once but under ten times. The rearrangement uses TRBV2 and TRBJ2-1, with a tentative D call TRBD1 (6 bases). V was pared by 7 bases and J by 9 bases, with 16 bases between. The germline V gene has CDR1 SNHLY and CDR2 FYNNEI. The CDR3 runs to 13 residues. The CDR3 region is CASMRAGVVEQFF. The CDR3 DNA reads TGTGCCAGCATGAGGGCAGGGGTGGTTGAGCAGTTCTTC.

This clone has just a few counts. The CDR3 region has the DNA TGTGCCAGCAGTGAAGTTCAGGGGGGTCCACTCGAGCAGTACTTC. It is translated as CASSEVQGGPLEQYF. This rearrangement joins TRBV2 to TRBJ2-7, with a weak D call TRBD1 (7 bases). Germline V gene data show CDR1 as SNHLY and CDR2 as FYNNEI. This CDR3 comprises 15 residues. Trimming removed 1 base from V and 6 bases from J, with 16 bases in between.

This chain joins TRBV30 and TRBJ2-7; 7 nucleotides align to TRBD1. Per the germline V gene, CDR1 is GTSNPN and CDR2 is SVGIG (reference sequence). This CDR3 comprises 13 residues. V shed 2 bases, J shed 3 bases, and the junction held 4 bases outside the gene matches. CDR3 residues: CAWSKGQDYEQYF. CDR3 DNA sequence: TGTGCCTGGAGTAAAGGACAGGACTACGAGCAGTACTTC.

This clone was picked up a small number of times. V usage is TRBV11-3 and J usage is TRBJ2-3, with TRBD1 matching 8 bases. CDR1 and CDR2 from the germline V gene are SGHNT and YENEEA. Unmatched junction bases numbered 13, after V lost 3 bases and J lost 5 bases. The CDR3 consists of 17 residues. The CDR3 nucleotides read TGTGCCAGCAGCTTGCTTGGCAGGGGGCAATTCGGAGATACGCAGTATTTT. Translated, it gives CASSLLGRGQFGDTQYF.

This clone occurred a few times. The chain carries TRBV5-1 and TRBJ2-3, with D tentatively TRBD2 (6 bases). Germline-derived CDR1 and CDR2 are SGHRS and YFSETQ. The CDR3 contains 14 residues. V lost 2 bases and J 2 bases, leaving 9 bases between the germline ends. CDR3 residues: CASSFGSATDTQYF. Here the CDR3 DNA reads TGCGCCAGCAGCTTCGGGAGTGCCACAGATACGCAGTATTTT.

This clone was recorded a few times. The chain recombines TRBV19 with TRBJ1-1, with D possibly matching TRBD1 (6 bases). Trimming cost V 5 bases and J 1 base, with 14 bases left between them. Germline V gene data show CDR1 as LNHDA and CDR2 as SQIVND (reference sequence). The CDR3 runs to 15 residues. The CDR3 coding sequence is TGTGCCAGTAGTGGCCCTTGGGACAAGAACACTGAAGCTTTCTTT. Translating it yields CASSGPWDKNTEAFF.

The gene calls are TRBV2 and TRBJ2-3; the D gene is possibly TRBD1 (6 bases). Germline V gene data show CDR1 as SNHLY and CDR2 as FYNNEI. There are 15 residues in the CDR3. Trimming cost V 2 bases and J 2 bases, with 11 bases left between them. CDR3 coding DNA: TGTGCCAGCAGTGAATTGGGGACAACCACAGATACGCAGTATTTT. Translated: CASSELGTTTDTQYF.

The V and J genes are TRBV30 and TRBJ1-3; TRBD1 might be the D (6 bases). The CDR3 covers 18 residues. Per the germline V gene, CDR1 is GTSNPN and CDR2 is SVGIG (reference sequence). V was cut by 0 bases and J by 5 bases, with 23 bases left in between. The CDR3 here is CAWSVLGIGGVQRNTIYF. The CDR3, as DNA: TGTGCCTGGAGTGTACTAGGTATAGGGGGGGTTCAACGAAACACCATATATTTT.

In this sample, this clone turned up a few times. The chain couples TRBV18 to TRBJ2-3; D ambiguous. From germline, CDR1 is KGHSH and CDR2 LQKENI. The CDR3 loop spans 13 amino acids. V dropped 4 bases and J dropped 4 bases, with 9 bases sitting between them. The CDR3 loop is CASSQLVADTQYF. The DNA for the CDR3 is TGTGCCAGCTCACAGTTAGTCGCAGATACGCAGTATTTT.

The V and J genes are TRBV30 and TRBJ2-1; 9 nucleotides align to TRBD1. The length of the CDR3 is 15 residues. Losses at the gene ends were 3 bases for V and 7 bases for J; bases not matched to a gene: 10. CDR1 and CDR2 from the germline V gene are GTSNPN and SVGIG (reference sequence). CDR3 coding DNA: TGTGCCTGGAGAAAACAGGGGGCAAAATTTAATGAGCAGTTCTTC. This gives the protein CAWRKQGAKFNEQFF.

The chain is built from TRBV2 and TRBJ2-2; D is perhaps TRBD1 (6 bases). The CDR3 is 14 residues long. Germline CDR1 and CDR2: SNHLY and FYNNEI. V was clipped by 6 bases and J by 3 bases, with 11 bases between them. CDR3 protein: CASRVGQYTGELFF. The DNA of the CDR3 is TGTGCCAGCAGAGTCGGACAGTACACCGGGGAGCTGTTTTTT.

The chain recombines TRBV5-1 with TRBJ2-5; the match to TRBD1 covers 7 bases. Per the germline V gene, CDR1 is SGHRS and CDR2 is YFSETQ. The length of the CDR3 is 14 residues. V shed 4 bases and J 2 bases; nucleotides not matched to a gene: 5. CDR3 residues: CASSGRDRQETQYF. Here the CDR3 DNA reads TGCGCCAGCAGCGGACGGGACAGACAAGAGACCCAGTACTTC.

This clone was found many times. J is TRBJ2-1 and V is TRBV12-5, with 8 bases identical to TRBD1. This CDR3 spans 14 amino acids. V was pared by 8 bases and J by 10 bases, with 13 bases of the junction left unmatched. Germline V gives CDR1 LGHNT, CDR2 FRNRAP. The CDR3 spells CASRGQGSYGEQFF. DNA for the CDR3: TGTGCTAGTCGTGGACAGGGAAGCTATGGGGAGCAGTTCTTC.

As regards this clone: The junction and the germline gene differ at one end; a read error may be behind it. The V and J genes are TRBV15 and TRBJ2-3; 9 nucleotides match TRBD1. The CDR3 length is 12 residues. In germline, CDR1 is LNHNV, CDR2 YYDKDF (reference sequence). The CDR3 coding sequence is TGTGCCACCAGCAAAGACAGGGGGACGAACCATTTT. This translates into CATSKDRGTNHF.

This clone has ten or more counts. The chain couples TRBV29-1 to TRBJ2-1; weak D call: TRBD1 (5 bases). The CDR3 totals 11 residues. V was cut by 4 bases and J by 4 bases, with 5 bases left in between. Germline CDR1 and CDR2: SQVTM and ANQGSEA. The CDR3 protein is CSVAGYNEQFF. The CDR3 DNA is TGCAGCGTTGCAGGGTACAATGAGCAGTTCTTC.

This clone occurred a few times. The chain has TRBV7-9 and TRBJ2-7; D possibly corresponds to TRBD1 (5 bases). Trimming shortened V by 7 bases and J by 5 bases, and 18 bases separated the two germline ends. The CDR3 contains 14 residues. Looked up from germline, CDR1 is SEHNR and CDR2 is FQNEAQ (reference sequence). In DNA form, the CDR3 reads TGTGCCAGCACCCAATCGGCAGGGCCCCACGAGCAGTACTTC. Encoded protein: CASTQSAGPHEQYF.

This clone turned up a few times. The rearrangement uses TRBV5-6 and TRBJ2-5; no definite D call. The CDR3 is 11 residues long. V gave up 3 bases and J gave up 5 bases, with 5 bases separating them. Germline assignment: CDR1 SGHDT and CDR2 YYEEEE. This chain's CDR3 is CASSYMETQYF. Written as DNA, the CDR3 is TGTGCCAGCAGCTATATGGAGACCCAGTACTTC.

This chain connects TRBV30 to TRBJ2-3; 10 bases map to TRBD1. J was trimmed by 9 bases and V by 5 bases; bases with no gene match: 8. CDR1 is GTSNPN, CDR2 SVGIG, per germline (reference sequence). The CDR3 spans 13 residues. CDR3 nucleotide sequence: TGTGCCTGGGGGGGACAGGGGATGCACACGCAGTATTTT. It codes for CAWGGQGMHTQYF. The variable domain in full, completed from reference TRBV30 and TRBJ2-3, reads SQTIHQWPATLVQPVGSPLSLECTVEGTSNPNLYWYRQAAGRGLQLLFYSVGIGQISSEVPQNLSASRPQDRQFILSSKKLLLSDSGFYLCAWGGQGMHTQYFGPGTRLTVL.

This clone has a handful of counts. The chain has TRBV2 and TRBJ2-4, with 11 positions matching TRBD1. The V gene end was trimmed by 0 bases and the J gene end by 3 bases; junction bases not matched to a gene: 4. This CDR3 is 17 amino acids long. CDR1 and CDR2 (germline): SNHLY, FYNNEI. The CDR3 region has the DNA TGTGCCAGCAGTGAAGCGGACAGGGGGCTGGTCAAAAACATTCAGTACTTC. This translates into CASSEADRGLVKNIQYF.

This clone came up a few times. The same CDR3 also results from other DNA sequences found in this sample. The J gene is TRBJ1-2, the V gene TRBV28; 8 positions agree with TRBD1. V lost 5 bases, J lost 2 bases, and 7 bases stayed unmatched. The CDR3 contains 15 residues. Germline V CDR1 and CDR2: MDHEN, SYDVKM. The CDR3 sequence: CASSLLDRDNYGYTF. In nucleotides, the CDR3 is TGTGCCAGCAGTCTACTGGACAGGGACAACTATGGCTACACCTTC.

This clone was detected many times. The chain uses TRBV4-1 and TRBJ1-2; possibly TRBD1 for D (5 bases). CDR1 is MGHRA, CDR2 YSYEKL, per germline. V lost 0 bases and J lost 6, with 8 bases in between. The CDR3 spans 13 residues. CDR3 coding DNA: TGCGCCAGCAGCCAAGAATGGGGGGATGGCTACACCTTC. Protein: CASSQEWGDGYTF.

The rearrangement links TRBV5-4 to TRBJ2-3; TRBD2 aligns across 12 bases. The V and J ends lost 1 base and 1 base, in that order; junction bases with no gene match: 7. The CDR3 spans 18 residues. Germline V gene lookup returns CDR1 SGHNT and CDR2 YYREEE (reference sequence). CDR3 residues: CASSLRLAGGPGTDTQYF. The CDR3 bases are TGTGCCAGCAGCTTGCGGCTAGCGGGAGGGCCGGGCACAGATACGCAGTATTTT.